This is a list of T cell receptor beta chains from one sample in a study of spatial heterogeneity in lung cancer. TCRdb analysed the 5' RACE reads with MiXCR anew, one entry per CDR3 protein. The data contain 80,000 to 95,000 distinct CDR3 sequences, about 9.4% of them singletons. The sequenced sample was PBMCs, obtained at surgery. Receptors originate from a male donor with early-stage non-small cell lung cancer. Each CDR3 is given with its conserved first and last residue. Each record gives: D gene, J gene, V gene, clone size, CDR3 protein, CDR3 DNA. A D gene is named only where the DNA matches it firmly. Some rows mark clone size as missing; the rest say once, few, many or name a class of expanded clone.

-,TRBJ2-5,TRBV10-3,few,CAINWDPQETQYF,TGTGCCATCAATTGGGACCCCCAAGAGACCCAGTACTTC
TRBD1,TRBJ2-5,TRBV27,-,CASSPRTGGETQYF,TGTGCCAGCAGTCCCCGGACAGGCGGGGAGACCCAGTACTTC
TRBD2,TRBJ2-7,TRBV2,many,CASGGVGRPSYEQYF,TGTGCCAGCGGGGGGGTAGGACGGCCCTCCTACGAGCAGTACTTC
-,TRBJ1-1,TRBV4-2,-,CASSQAATEAFF,TGTGCCAGCAGCCAAGCAGCCACTGAAGCTTTCTTT
-,TRBJ2-7,TRBV5-6,many,CASSLKEGVLYEQYF,TGTGCCAGCAGCTTGAAGGAGGGTGTCCTTTACGAGCAGTACTTC
TRBD2,TRBJ2-3,TRBV20-1,few,CSARERGRVKDTQYF,TGCAGTGCTAGAGAGCGCGGGAGAGTCAAAGATACGCAGTATTTT
TRBD1,TRBJ2-4,TRBV15,many,CATSRDRTGAKNIQYF,TGTGCCACCAGCAGAGACCGGACAGGGGCCAAAAACATTCAGTACTTC
-,TRBJ1-6,TRBV6-2/TRBV6-3,-,CASSYETGSEPLHF,TGTGCCAGCAGTTACGAGACAGGCAGTGAACCCCTCCACTTT
-,TRBJ2-2,TRBV21-1,few,CASNLLADTGELFF,TGTGCCAGCAACTTGCTAGCGGACACCGGGGAGCTGTTTTTT
-,TRBJ2-3,TRBV28,-,CASNSGTFTDTQYF,TGTGCCAGCAACTCGGGTACCTTCACAGATACGCAGTATTTT
-,TRBJ1-5,TRBV28,many,CASSLPRGPQHF,TGTGCCAGCAGTTTACCCCGGGGGCCCCAGCATTTT
-,TRBJ2-3,TRBV6-6,-,CASSYVRGTDTQYF,TGTGCCAGCAGTTACGTTCGGGGAACAGATACGCAGTATTTT
-,TRBJ2-4,TRBV2,-,CASSGATGAQGQYF,TGTGCCAGCAGTGGAGCGACGGGAGCCCAGGGCCAGTACTTC
-,TRBJ2-5,TRBV6-4,many,CASTPARPYQGTQYF,TGTGCCAGCACCCCGGCCCGACCTTATCAAGGGACCCAGTACTTC
-,TRBJ2-5,TRBV7-2,few,CASSLPPGETQYF,TGTGCCAGCAGCTTACCTCCAGGGGAGACCCAGTACTTC
-,TRBJ2-6,TRBV7-2,many,CASSSSRTVYSSGANVLTF,TGTGCCAGCAGCTCATCTCGGACAGTTTATAGCTCTGGGGCCAACGTCCTGACTTTC
-,TRBJ1-5,TRBV7-2,-,CASSPAFNQPQHF,TGTGCCAGCAGCCCTGCCTTCAATCAGCCCCAGCATTTT
-,TRBJ1-5,TRBV20-1,-,CSASEGNSNQPQHF,TGCAGTGCTAGTGAGGGAAATAGCAATCAGCCCCAGCATTTT
-,TRBJ1-1,TRBV5-1,few,CASSQGPDNTEAFF,TGCGCCAGCAGCCAGGGTCCGGACAACACTGAAGCTTTCTTT
TRBD1,TRBJ1-2,TRBV28,-,CASRNERTGHLGYTF,TGTGCCAGCAGAAACGAGCGGACAGGGCACTTAGGCTACACCTTC
TRBD1,TRBJ1-5,TRBV6-2/TRBV6-3,few,CASRSPGQTSYSNQPQHF,TGTGCCAGCAGATCACCGGGACAGACTTCGTATAGCAATCAGCCCCAGCATTTT
-,TRBJ2-5,TRBV18,few,CASSPTGKETQYF,TGTGCCAGCTCACCTACAGGAAAAGAGACCCAGTACTTC
-,TRBJ2-7,TRBV15,few,CATSRGLLPYEQYF,TGTGCCACCAGCCGCGGACTACTCCCCTACGAGCAGTACTTC
-,TRBJ2-7,TRBV28,many,CASSYQAGQTYEQYF,TGTGCCAGCAGTTACCAAGCGGGACAGACCTACGAGCAGTACTTC
TRBD1,TRBJ1-2,TRBV20-1,-,CSAQDRDIGYAF,TGCAGTGCCCAAGACAGGGATATTGGCTACGCCTTC
TRBD2,TRBJ2-5,TRBV5-4,-,CASSLTSGNQETQYF,TGTGCCAGCAGCTTGACTAGCGGGAACCAAGAGACCCAGTACTTC
TRBD1,TRBJ2-5,TRBV5-1,few,CASSLLGQGKTQYF,TGCGCCAGCAGCTTGTTAGGACAGGGGAAGACCCAGTACTTC
-,TRBJ1-5,TRBV5-1,few,CASSLEGGFNQPQHF,TGCGCCAGCAGCTTGGAAGGCGGTTTCAATCAGCCCCAGCATTTT